The sequence of this TCR beta chain was determined in a study of blood T cell repertoires in COVID-19. On the study more broadly: Sites across the United States, Italy and Spain contributed samples from acute and convalescent COVID-19.

In the original workflow: Reference gene primer amplification yielded estimated nucleated cell counts. Repertoires were generated with immunoSEQ multiplex PCR, while TCRdb's copy carries only in-frame clones and drops some. The V and J calls and clone size were taken over from that table, and D and trimming were inferred from the DNA. This sample has just over 650,000 clones, with 85% to 90% found just once. Germline assignment: CDR1 SGHRS and CDR2 YFSETQ. The V end lost 1 base, the J end lost 4 bases, and 14 bases lay between the germline ends. The CDR3 spans 16 residues. The chain uses TRBV5-1 and TRBJ2-2; no clear D gene. This TCR was recovered from a young woman with acute or convalescent COVID-19. The specimen sequenced was peripheral blood. In DNA, the CDR3 is TGCGCCAGCAGCTTGACGGTGATGCGAGGCACCGGGGAGCTGTTTTTT. Protein product: CASSLTVMRGTGELFF.